This entry concerns a single T cell receptor beta chain. This sample's time point: blood 4 weeks post-SBRT, at nephrectomy. As for treatment: 15 Gy SBRT to primary tumor, nephrectomy 4 weeks later. V lost 6 bases to trimming and J lost 3 bases; unmatched junction nucleotides: 6. Germline CDR1 reads LNHDA; CDR2 reads SQIVND (reference sequence). The CDR3 sequence is 15 residues long. This entry is derived from a study of radiation and T cells in renal cell carcinoma. TCRdb's copy holds only in-frame clones and misses some; the assay was immunoSEQ multiplex PCR. The sample includes around 180,000 clones, around 89% of them seen just once.

This TCR derives from a woman between 50 and 59 years old with renal cell carcinoma. The source was blood, collected from a patient whose treatment included radiotherapy and nephrectomy. The chain has TRBV19 and TRBJ2-1; 9 nucleotides match TRBD2. CDR3 residues: CASRQSSGDYNEQFF. Written as DNA, the CDR3 is TGTGCCAGTAGACAATCTAGCGGGGACTACAATGAGCAGTTCTTC. The full variable domain, completed using reference TRBV19 and TRBJ2-1, is DGGITQSPKYLFRKEGQNVTLSCEQNLNHDAMYWYRQDPGQGLRLIYYSQIVNDFQKGDIAEGYSVSREKKESFPLTVTSAQKNPTAFYLCASRQSSGDYNEQFFGPGTRLTVL.